These 28 T cell receptor beta chains were sequenced from one sample in a study of shared clonotypes between healthy human individuals. TCRdb's table, derived via immunoSEQ multiplex PCR, lists solely in-frame clones and lacks some. This table has about 2 million clones, 90% to 95% appearing once. Sequencing was performed on naive CD4+ T cells sorted from blood. Subset described: CD45RA+ positively selected. Receptor source: a man aged 18 to 30 in good health.

The chain joins TRBV2 to TRBJ1-2; no clear D. Germline-derived CDR1 and CDR2 are SNHLY and FYNNEI. V lost 5 bases to trimming and J lost 1 base, with 5 bases between them. The CDR3 sequence is 12 residues long. CDR3 loop: CASSPLNYGYTF. CDR3 nucleotide sequence: TGTGCCAGCAGTCCCCTTAACTATGGCTACACCTTC.

This sequence joins TRBV19 and TRBJ2-7, with 10 bases that match TRBD2. The J segment lost 1 base and the V segment lost 5 bases, leaving 8 bases of the junction unmatched. Germline loops: CDR1 LNHDA, CDR2 SQIVND (reference sequence). The CDR3 covers 16 residues. CDR3 sequence: CASSPRTSGYSYEQYF. CDR3 DNA sequence: TGTGCCAGTAGTCCTCGGACTAGCGGCTATTCCTACGAGCAGTACTTC.

V usage is TRBV6-5 and J usage is TRBJ1-1; 7 bases line up with TRBD1. The CDR3 runs to 14 residues. Trimming at V came to 2 bases and at J to 3 bases, leaving 3 bases not matched to a gene. The V gene's germline CDR1 is MNHEY and CDR2 SVGAGI. CDR3 nucleotide sequence: TGTGCCAGCAGTTACGCGACAGGGTACACTGAAGCTTTCTTT. It yields the protein CASSYATGYTEAFF.

The count of this clone is one. The chain joins TRBV6-1 to TRBJ1-3, with a weak D call TRBD1 (6 bases). Trimming took 2 bases from V and 4 from J, leaving 15 bases between them. CDR3 length: 16 amino acids. Germline CDR1 and CDR2: MNHNS and SASEGT. CDR3 region: CASSEIGRGRGNTIYF. In DNA form, the CDR3 reads TGTGCCAGCAGTGAAATTGGCAGGGGCAGAGGAAACACCATATATTTT.

J is TRBJ2-7 and V is TRBV30, with 8 bases lining up with TRBD1. The germline gives CDR1 GTSNPN, CDR2 SVGIG (reference sequence). This CDR3 has 15 residues. The V segment lost 1 base and the J segment 7 bases; nucleotides outside the gene matches: 12. The CDR3 bases are TGTGCCTGGAGTGGGACAGGGTTTTATTCGGAAGAGCAGTACTTC. Its translation: CAWSGTGFYSEEQYF.

The gene calls are TRBV6-4 and TRBJ2-2, with D perhaps matching TRBD2 (6 bases). Trimming took off 7 bases at V and 4 bases at J, with 13 bases between the two ends. The CDR3 runs to 14 residues. Germline CDR1 reads MRHNA; CDR2 reads SNTAGT. The CDR3 sequence: CASKPSGPTGELFF. The CDR3 nucleotides are TGTGCCAGCAAGCCCAGCGGGCCCACCGGGGAGCTGTTTTTT.

The chain recombines TRBV6-1 with TRBJ1-5; possible D gene TRBD1, 6 bases. The V end was cut by 6 bases, the J end by 4 bases, with 10 bases between. CDR3 length equals 13 residues. Per germline, CDR1 MNHNS and CDR2 SASEGT. In DNA form, the CDR3 reads TGTGCCAGCAGGGAGGGGGGGAATCAGCCCCAGCATTTT. This gives the protein CASREGGNQPQHF.

A word on this clone: Additional DNA sequences in this sample encode the identical CDR3. V is TRBV5-1 and J is TRBJ2-1; 9 bases match TRBD2. CDR3 size: 15 residues. Losses at the gene ends were 0 bases for V and 8 bases for J; bases not matched to a gene: 6. Germline V gives CDR1 SGHRS, CDR2 YFSETQ. The CDR3 is CASSLVAGGPDEQFF. DNA for the CDR3: TGCGCCAGCAGCTTGGTTGCGGGGGGGCCCGATGAGCAGTTCTTC.

The chain is built from TRBV6-5 and TRBJ1-6; D remains unclear. Germline CDR1 is MNHEY and CDR2 is SVGAGI. The CDR3 covers 13 residues. With 4 bases removed from V and 7 bases from J, the gap between germline ends came to 8 bases. CDR3 in DNA: TGTGCCAGCAGTTTAATGGGGAATTCACCCCTCCACTTT. Protein sequence: CASSLMGNSPLHF.

The rearrangement links TRBV28 to TRBJ1-4; D uncertain. V was pared by 2 bases and J by 7 bases, with 17 bases between. CDR3 size: 16 residues. Per germline, CDR1 MDHEN and CDR2 SYDVKM. The chain's CDR3 is CASSLKLPPWGEKLFF. The CDR3 nucleotides are TGTGCCAGCAGTTTAAAGCTGCCTCCCTGGGGTGAAAAACTGTTTTTT.

The chain is built from TRBV5-1 and TRBJ1-2; TRBD1 matches at 9 bases. In germline, CDR1 is SGHRS, CDR2 YFSETQ. The CDR3 runs 16 residues. J gave up 6 bases and V 1 base, and 10 bases lay outside the gene matches. The CDR3 here is CASSLISTGGVHGYTF. The DNA for the CDR3 is TGCGCCAGCAGCTTGATCTCCACAGGGGGCGTCCATGGCTACACCTTC.

The V call is TRBV4-1, the J call TRBJ2-1, with D possibly being TRBD1 or TRBD2 (6 bases each). V was cut by 4 bases and J by 7 bases, with 23 bases left in between. CDR3 length: 17 residues. Germline values: CDR1 MGHRA, CDR2 YSYEKL. The CDR3 DNA sequence: TGCGCCAGCAGCCGGCTTCAGGAGGGGGGATCCTCGAATGAGCAGTTCTTC. Translated: CASSRLQEGGSSNEQFF.

Comment on this clone: This sample includes further DNA sequences coding for the same CDR3. The chain is built from TRBV2 and TRBJ2-1; D unclear. Germline V gene sequence: CDR1 SNHLY, CDR2 FYNNEI. V was shortened by 4 bases and J by 4 bases, with 5 bases between the two germline ends. The CDR3 sequence is 12 residues long. The CDR3 region is CASSGGYNEQFF. CDR3 sequence (DNA): TGTGCCAGCAGTGGAGGATACAATGAGCAGTTCTTC.

The rearrangement uses TRBV4-3 and TRBJ2-7, with 9 bases identical to TRBD2. Germline values: CDR1 LGHNA, CDR2 YSLEER. Trimming at V came to 1 base and at J to 4 bases, leaving 8 bases not matched to a gene. The CDR3 length is 16 residues. CDR3 sequence reads: CASSQVTGLAFYEQYF. The CDR3 region has the DNA TGCGCCAGCAGCCAAGTAACGGGACTAGCATTTTACGAGCAGTACTTC.

The chain uses TRBV10-3 and TRBJ2-2; the D gene is possibly TRBD1 (6 bases). V lost 7 bases to trimming and J lost 4 bases, with 13 bases between them. The germline gives CDR1 ENHRY, CDR2 SYGVKD. The CDR3 loop spans 14 amino acids. The CDR3 loop reads CAITQGSGTGELFF. DNA for the CDR3: TGTGCCATCACACAGGGCTCCGGCACCGGGGAGCTGTTTTTT.

The CDR3, as DNA: TGTGCCAGCAGCTCCAGGGGTAATTCACCCCTCCACTTT. Its translation is CASSSRGNSPLHF. This chain connects TRBV6-1 to TRBJ1-6, with D possibly TRBD1 on 6 matching bases. Between the trimmed V and J ends, which lost 6 bases and 6 bases, there was a span of 9 bases. The germline V gene encodes CDR1 MNHNS and CDR2 SASEGT. The CDR3 consists of 13 residues.

The V and J genes are TRBV6-5 and TRBJ2-7; maybe TRBD1 (6 bases). The V and J ends lost 2 bases and 0 bases respectively, with 11 bases between them. The CDR3 has 15 amino acids. Per germline, CDR1 MNHEY and CDR2 SVGAGI. The CDR3 nucleotides read TGTGCCAGCAGTTACCCGGGACAACTCTCCTACGAGCAGTACTTC. Translation: CASSYPGQLSYEQYF.

The chain combines TRBV4-3 with TRBJ2-1; D perhaps matches TRBD2 (5 bases). The CDR3 extends over 15 amino acids. V dropped 0 bases and J dropped 8 bases, with 14 bases sitting between them. The germline V gene encodes CDR1 LGHNA and CDR2 YSLEER. The CDR3 nucleotides read TGCGCCAGCAGCCAAGAAGGGAGACTGGGAGATGAGCAGTTCTTC. It translates to CASSQEGRLGDEQFF.

Remarks on this clone: A read error may produce the germline difference seen at one junction end. The chain couples TRBV5-1 to TRBJ2-7; 10 nucleotides align to TRBD1. CDR1 and CDR2 (germline): SGHRS, YFSETQ. The CDR3 covers 14 residues. CDR3 in amino acids: CAIPSTGGSSEQYF. The DNA of the CDR3 is TGCGCCATCCCCTCGACAGGGGGCTCCTCCGAGCAGTACTTC.

The chain uses TRBV29-1 and TRBJ1-1; D is ambiguous. Trimming shortened V by 7 bases and J by 4 bases, and 19 bases separated the two germline ends. CDR1 and CDR2 from the germline V gene are SQVTM and ANQGSEA. The CDR3 runs 14 residues. CDR3 nucleotides: TGCAGCGGGATTTGGACCCAAATGGGCACTGAAGCTTTCTTT. Translation: CSGIWTQMGTEAFF.

The chain recombines TRBV27 with TRBJ2-2, with D tentatively TRBD2 (6 bases). Germline V lookup: CDR1 MNHEY, CDR2 SMNVEV (reference sequence). V was pared by 3 bases and J by 0 bases, with 8 bases between. The CDR3 runs to 15 residues. CDR3 amino acids: CASSLEGTNTGELFF. Here the CDR3 DNA reads TGTGCCAGCAGTTTGGAGGGAACGAACACCGGGGAGCTGTTTTTT.

This chain uses TRBV6-5 with TRBJ1-1; 9 bases line up with TRBD1. The ends lost 6 bases at V and 6 bases at J; junction bases unmatched: 8. The germline gives CDR1 MNHEY, CDR2 SVGAGI. CDR3 size: 14 residues. CDR3: CASSRGQGPSEAFF. The CDR3 bases are TGTGCCAGCAGCCGGGGACAGGGCCCCTCTGAAGCTTTCTTT.

This rearrangement joins TRBV5-1 to TRBJ2-7, with D possibly TRBD1 on 5 matching bases. V gave up 4 bases and J gave up 0 bases, with 11 bases separating them. The CDR3 is 14 amino acids. The V gene's germline CDR1 is SGHRS and CDR2 YFSETQ. This CDR3 reads CASSPDTTSYEQYF. CDR3 DNA: TGCGCCAGCAGCCCGGACACTACCTCCTACGAGCAGTACTTC.

The chain recombines TRBV9 with TRBJ2-2, with 12 bases identical to TRBD2. Germline V gives CDR1 SGDLS, CDR2 YYNGEE. This CDR3 region has 16 residues. Trimming removed 2 bases from V and 7 bases from J; junction bases left unmatched: 6. The CDR3 sequence: CASSVSSGRAGGELFF. The CDR3 nucleotides are TGTGCCAGCAGCGTCTCTAGCGGGAGGGCTGGCGGGGAGCTGTTTTTT.

This chain uses TRBV28 with TRBJ1-6, with 9 bases aligning to TRBD1. The CDR3 spans 15 residues. Germline V gene sequence: CDR1 MDHEN, CDR2 SYDVKM. After removal of 3 bases from V and 10 bases from J, the junction contained 7 bases not matched to a gene. CDR3 sequence: CASSFRDRVQSPLHF. CDR3 nucleotides: TGTGCCAGCAGTTTCCGGGACAGGGTACAGTCACCCCTCCACTTT.

In regard to this clone: Other nucleotide sequences from this sample produce the same CDR3. V gene TRBV7-8 combines with J gene TRBJ2-7, with D uncertain. The CDR3 runs 12 residues. With 0 bases removed from V and 7 bases from J, the gap between germline ends came to 7 bases. Germline values: CDR1 SGHVS, CDR2 FQNEAQ. The CDR3 protein is CASSLARAEQYF. CDR3 nucleotide sequence: TGTGCCAGCAGCTTAGCTCGGGCAGAGCAGTACTTC. Full variable domain (rest looked up from reference TRBV7-8 and TRBJ2-7): GAGVSQSPRYKVAKRGQDVALRCDPISGHVSLFWYQQALGQGPEFLTYFQNEAQLDKSGLPSDRFFAERPEGSVSTLKIQRTQQEDSAVYLCASSLARAEQYFGPGTRLTVT.

This chain connects TRBV25-1 to TRBJ1-3; perhaps TRBD1 as D (5 bases). The germline V gene encodes CDR1 MGHDK and CDR2 SYGVNS. V was clipped by 4 bases and J by 3 bases, with 10 bases between them. The CDR3 sequence is 14 residues long. The CDR3 is CASSADRGGNTIYF. CDR3 nucleotides: TGTGCCAGCAGTGCCGATAGGGGTGGAAACACCATATATTTT. The full variable domain, its missing parts supplied by reference TRBV25-1 and TRBJ1-3, is EADIYQTPRYLVIGTGKKITLECSQTMGHDKMYWYQQDPGMELHLIHYSYGVNSTEKGDLSSESTVSRIRTEHFPLTLESARPSHTSQYLCASSADRGGNTIYFGEGSWLTVV.

The CDR3 sequence is CASLSLGDTSYEQYF. In nucleotides, the CDR3 is TGTGCCAGCCTCAGTTTGGGAGACACCTCCTACGAGCAGTACTTC. V is TRBV7-8 and J is TRBJ2-7, with a weak D call TRBD2 (5 bases). CDR1 is SGHVS, CDR2 FQNEAQ, per germline. CDR3 length: 15 amino acids. Trimming removed 8 bases at V and 0 bases at J, with 17 bases between.